Reported below is one TCR beta chain. Its antigen remains unidentified. Amplification yielded TCR beta CDR3 regions, with RNA transcripts as the source. First-round RT-PCR targeting the TCR CDR3 was performed with the HTBI primer set. TCRdb called the multiplex PCR reads again in MiXCR, with one record for every CDR3 protein. The sample has about 570,000 distinct CDR3 sequences, about 43% seen once. The data stem from a study of T cells in Graves' hyperthyroidism and ophthalmopathy. The study's findings and limits: Ophthalmopathy was separated from stable hyperthyroidism by a 13 V-J model. Also found in blood were most expanded thyroid clonotypes above 0.001. Ophthalmopathy prediction by the model preceded onset by a median about 6.5 months.

The trim removed 4 bases at V and 2 bases at J, leaving 4 bases unmatched. CDR1 and CDR2 (germline): MNHNS, SASEGT. CDR3 length: 15 residues. The receptor comes from an adult woman with Graves' disease, either hyperthyroidism or ophthalmopathy (not recorded which). The chain has TRBV6-1 and TRBJ1-2; 10 bases match TRBD1. The sequenced sample consisted of peripheral blood or thyroid tissue (not recorded which). The CDR3 coding sequence is TGTGCCAGCAGTGTGGGGACAGGGGCCAACTATGGCTACACCTTC. The encoded protein is CASSVGTGANYGYTF.